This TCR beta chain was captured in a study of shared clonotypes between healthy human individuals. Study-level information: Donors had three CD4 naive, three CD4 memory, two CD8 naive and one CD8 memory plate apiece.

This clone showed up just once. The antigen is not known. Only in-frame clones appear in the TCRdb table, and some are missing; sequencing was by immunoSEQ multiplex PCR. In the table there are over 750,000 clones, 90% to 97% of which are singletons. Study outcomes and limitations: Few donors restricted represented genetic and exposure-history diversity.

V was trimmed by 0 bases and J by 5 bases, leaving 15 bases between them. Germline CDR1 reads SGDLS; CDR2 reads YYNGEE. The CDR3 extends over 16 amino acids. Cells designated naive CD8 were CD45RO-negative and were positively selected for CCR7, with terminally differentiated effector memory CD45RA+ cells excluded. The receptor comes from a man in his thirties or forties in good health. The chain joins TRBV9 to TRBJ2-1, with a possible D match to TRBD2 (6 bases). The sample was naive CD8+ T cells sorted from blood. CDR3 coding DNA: TGTGCCAGCAGCGTAGAGGGGTGGGACTCAAACAATGAGCAGTTCTTC. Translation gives CASSVEGWDSNNEQFF. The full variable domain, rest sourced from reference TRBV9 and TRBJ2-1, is DSGVTQTPKHLITATGQRVTLRCSPRSGDLSVYWYQQSLDQGLQFLIQYYNGEERAKGNILERFSAQQFPDLHSELNLSSLELGDSALYFCASSVEGWDSNNEQFFGPGTRLTVL.